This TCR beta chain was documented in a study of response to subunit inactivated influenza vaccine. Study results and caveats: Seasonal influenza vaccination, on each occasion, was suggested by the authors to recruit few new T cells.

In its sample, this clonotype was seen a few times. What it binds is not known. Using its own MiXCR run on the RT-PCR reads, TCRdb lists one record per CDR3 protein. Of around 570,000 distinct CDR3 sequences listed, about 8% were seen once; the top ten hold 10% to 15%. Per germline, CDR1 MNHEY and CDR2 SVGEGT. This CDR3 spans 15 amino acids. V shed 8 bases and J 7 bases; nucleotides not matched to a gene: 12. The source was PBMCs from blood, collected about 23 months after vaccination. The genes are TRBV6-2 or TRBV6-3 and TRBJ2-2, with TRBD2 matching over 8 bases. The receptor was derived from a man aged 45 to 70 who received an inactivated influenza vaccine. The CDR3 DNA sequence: TGTGCCAGCCGCGTCGAGCGGGAGTATGTCGGGGAGCTGTTTTTT. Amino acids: CASRVEREYVGELFF.